The T cell receptor (beta chain) described here comes from a study of blood T cell repertoires in COVID-19. In the study overall: Researchers got acute and convalescent COVID-19 samples from the United States, Italy and Spain.

The germline gives CDR1 LGHNA, CDR2 YNFKEQ. The CDR3 totals 14 residues. The V gene lost 4 bases and the J gene lost 6 bases, with 15 bases spanning the gap. Data came from immunoSEQ multiplex PCR; TCRdb stores just in-frame clones and leaves some out. The table lists tens of thousands of clones, more than 80% of them singletons, with about 0.83% in the top ten. The clonotype comes from a woman of 80 years or more with acute or convalescent COVID-19. Specimen: peripheral blood. This chain links TRBV4-2 with TRBJ1-2, with D possibly matching TRBD1 (6 bases). The CDR3 reads CASSPGQLNHGYTF. Here the CDR3 DNA reads TGTGCCAGCAGCCCGGGACAACTGAACCATGGCTACACCTTC.